Below, one T cell receptor (beta chain) is given with its context. The time point denotes: persistent/refractory GD, antithyroid drugs over 5 years with positive TRAb. PBMC RNA was the source of the TCR library. The authors built TCR beta libraries using iRepertoire HTBI primers and Arm-PCR of CDR3 regions. TCRdb re-derived calls from the multiplex PCR reads in MiXCR, one entry per CDR3 protein. The table has around 450,000 distinct CDR3 sequences, 20% to 25% seen once; the top ten hold approximately 6.4%. The record originates from a study of regulatory T cells in long-lasting Graves disease. Whole-study context: The study counted Graves' disease as persistent given over 5 years of antithyroid drugs and positive TSH receptor antibodies.

CDR3 length equals 14 residues. V lost 3 bases and J lost 3, with 9 bases in between. This TCR came from a female donor with Graves disease. J is TRBJ2-1 and V is TRBV12-3 or TRBV12-4; no definite D call. The sequencing used peripheral blood mononuclear cells (PBMCs), collected when the disease was refractory, from a patient treated with antithyroid drugs. This CDR3 is CASSFGSNYNEQFF. The CDR3 region has the DNA TGTGCCAGCAGTTTCGGTAGCAACTACAATGAGCAGTTCTTC.